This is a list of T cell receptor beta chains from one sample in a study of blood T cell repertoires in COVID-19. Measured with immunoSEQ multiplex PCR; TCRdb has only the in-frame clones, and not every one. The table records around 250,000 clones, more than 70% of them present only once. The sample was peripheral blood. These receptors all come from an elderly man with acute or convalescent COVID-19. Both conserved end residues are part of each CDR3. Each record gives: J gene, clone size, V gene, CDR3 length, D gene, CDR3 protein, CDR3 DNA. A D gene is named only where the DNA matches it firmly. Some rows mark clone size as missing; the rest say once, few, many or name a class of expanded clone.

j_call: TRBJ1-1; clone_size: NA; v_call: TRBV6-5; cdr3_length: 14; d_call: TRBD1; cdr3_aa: CASSYGDREGGAFF; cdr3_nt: TGTGCCAGCAGTTACGGGGACAGGGAGGGAGGAGCTTTCTTT
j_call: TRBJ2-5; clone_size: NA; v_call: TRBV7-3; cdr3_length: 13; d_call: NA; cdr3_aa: CASSLSSQETQYF; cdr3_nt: TGTGCCAGCAGCTTGAGTAGCCAAGAGACCCAGTACTTC
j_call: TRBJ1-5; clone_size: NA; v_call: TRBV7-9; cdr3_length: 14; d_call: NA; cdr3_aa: CASSYEGSNQPQHF; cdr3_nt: TGTGCCAGCAGCTACGAGGGTAGCAATCAGCCCCAGCATTTT
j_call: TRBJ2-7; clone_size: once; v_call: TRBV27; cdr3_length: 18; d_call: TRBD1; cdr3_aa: CASSSAPPGQGWPYEQYF; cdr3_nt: TGTGCCAGCAGTTCGGCACCCCCGGGACAGGGGTGGCCCTACGAGCAGTACTTC
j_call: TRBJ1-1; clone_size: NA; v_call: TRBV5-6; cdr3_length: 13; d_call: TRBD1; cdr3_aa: CASWDRDKAEAFF; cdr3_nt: TGTGCCAGCTGGGACAGGGACAAGGCTGAAGCTTTCTTT
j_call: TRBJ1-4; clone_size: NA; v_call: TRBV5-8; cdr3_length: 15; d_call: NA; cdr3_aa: CASSTGITTNEKLFF; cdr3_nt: TGTGCCAGCAGCACAGGGATCACCACTAATGAAAAACTGTTTTTT
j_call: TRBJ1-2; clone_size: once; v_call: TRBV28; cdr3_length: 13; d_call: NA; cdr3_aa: CASRETVNYGYTF; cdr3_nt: TGTGCCAGCAGGGAAACAGTTAACTATGGCTACACCTTC
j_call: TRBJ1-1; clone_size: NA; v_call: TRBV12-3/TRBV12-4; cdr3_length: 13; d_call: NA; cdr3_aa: CASSLGGQSEAFF; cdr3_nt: TGTGCCAGCAGTTTAGGGGGACAAAGCGAGGCTTTCTTT
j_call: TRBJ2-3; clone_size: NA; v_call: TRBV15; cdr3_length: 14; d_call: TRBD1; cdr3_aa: CATGTGQGTDTQYF; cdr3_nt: TGTGCCACCGGAACCGGACAGGGCACAGATACGCAGTATTTT
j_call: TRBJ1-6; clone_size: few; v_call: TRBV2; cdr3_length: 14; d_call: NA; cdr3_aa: CASSLDSPNSPLHF; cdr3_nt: TGTGCCAGCAGTTTAGACAGCCCTAATTCACCCCTCCACTTT
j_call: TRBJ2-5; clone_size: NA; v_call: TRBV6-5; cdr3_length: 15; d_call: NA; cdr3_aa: CASTYGKGRQETQYF; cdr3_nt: TGTGCCAGCACCTACGGGAAGGGGAGGCAAGAGACCCAGTACTTC
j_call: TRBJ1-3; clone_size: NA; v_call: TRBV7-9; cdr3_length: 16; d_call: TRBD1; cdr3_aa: CASSSRGASAGNTIYF; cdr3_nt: TGTGCCAGCAGCTCCAGGGGGGCAAGCGCTGGAAACACCATATATTTT
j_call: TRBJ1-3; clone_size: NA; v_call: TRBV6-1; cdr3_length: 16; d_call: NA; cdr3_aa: CASSEAVTRSGNTIYF; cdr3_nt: TGTGCCAGCAGTGAAGCGGTCACACGCTCTGGAAACACCATATATTTT